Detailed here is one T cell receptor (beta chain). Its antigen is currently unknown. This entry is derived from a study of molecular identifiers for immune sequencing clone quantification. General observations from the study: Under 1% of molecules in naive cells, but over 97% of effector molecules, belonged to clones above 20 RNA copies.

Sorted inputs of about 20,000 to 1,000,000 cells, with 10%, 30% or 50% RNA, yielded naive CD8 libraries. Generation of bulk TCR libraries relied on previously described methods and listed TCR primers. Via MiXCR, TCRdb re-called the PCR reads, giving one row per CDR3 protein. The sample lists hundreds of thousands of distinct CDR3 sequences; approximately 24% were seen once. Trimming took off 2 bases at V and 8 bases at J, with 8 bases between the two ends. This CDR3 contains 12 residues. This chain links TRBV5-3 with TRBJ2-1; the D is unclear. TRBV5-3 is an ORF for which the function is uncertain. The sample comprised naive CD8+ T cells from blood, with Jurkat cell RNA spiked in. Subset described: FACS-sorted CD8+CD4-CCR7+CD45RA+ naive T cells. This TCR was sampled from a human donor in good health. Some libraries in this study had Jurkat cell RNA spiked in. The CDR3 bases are TGTGCCAGAAGCTTCAGTCCGGATGAGCAGTTCTTC. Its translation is CARSFSPDEQFF.